The TCR beta chain described here comes from a study of blood T cell repertoires in COVID-19. Study summary: Acute and convalescent COVID-19 samples came from the United States, Italy and Spain. PBMCs, B-cell-depleted T cells, or T cells provided the cDNA or gDNA that made up the material.

V dropped 4 bases and J dropped 8 bases, with 14 bases sitting between them. CDR3 length equals 14 residues. The V gene's germline CDR1 is LNHNV and CDR2 YYDKDF (reference sequence). Clones were sequenced by immunoSEQ multiplex PCR, and TCRdb holds only the in-frame ones, with some missing. The table has about 170,000 clones, approximately 80% seen once. The sequence was obtained from a man in his 60s with acute or convalescent COVID-19. Sequenced sample: peripheral blood. The rearrangement links TRBV15 to TRBJ1-4; D uncertain. The CDR3, as DNA: TGTGCCACCAGCACCAAACTCCCCAGGGAAAAACTGTTTTTT. Translated: CATSTKLPREKLFF.